This T cell receptor beta chain was documented in a study of T-cell reconstitution after alpha-beta-depleted transplantation in children. The CDR3 sequence is 15 residues long. V was clipped by 6 bases and J by 0 bases, with 11 bases between them. TCRbeta library preparation incorporated unique molecular identifiers. TCRdb redid the calling of the PCR reads with MiXCR, one entry per CDR3 protein. This table has about 91,000 distinct CDR3 sequences, roughly 7.7% appearing once. This clonotype was picked up many times. This clonotype was sampled from a human donor who donated a stem cell graft to a child with congenital amegakaryocytic thrombocytopenia. Sequenced material: PBMCs from the stem cell graft donor, taken from the stem cell graft. The rearrangement joins TRBV12-3 or TRBV12-4 to TRBJ1-4; tentative D call: TRBD1 (5 bases). This chain's CDR3 is CASSRDSSTNEKLFF. CDR3 DNA: TGTGCCAGCAGCCGGGACTCATCAACTAATGAAAAACTGTTTTTT.